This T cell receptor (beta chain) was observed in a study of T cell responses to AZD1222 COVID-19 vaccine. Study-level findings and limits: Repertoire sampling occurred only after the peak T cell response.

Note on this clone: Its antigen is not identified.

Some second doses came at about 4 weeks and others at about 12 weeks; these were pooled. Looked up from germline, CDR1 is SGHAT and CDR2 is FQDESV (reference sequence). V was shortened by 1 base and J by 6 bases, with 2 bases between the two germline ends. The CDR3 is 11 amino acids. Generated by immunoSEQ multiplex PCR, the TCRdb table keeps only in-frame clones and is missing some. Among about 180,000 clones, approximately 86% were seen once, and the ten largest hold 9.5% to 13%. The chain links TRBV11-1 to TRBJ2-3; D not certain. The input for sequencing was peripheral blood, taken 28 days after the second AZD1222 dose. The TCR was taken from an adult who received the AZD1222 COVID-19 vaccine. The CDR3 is CASSLEDTQYF. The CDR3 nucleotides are TGTGCCAGCAGCTTAGAGGATACGCAGTATTTT.